This TCR beta chain was recovered during a study of shared clonotypes between healthy human individuals. The CDR3 spans 15 residues. Trimming removed 0 bases at V and 4 bases at J, with 13 bases between. Germline loops: CDR1 SGHDT, CDR2 YYEEEE. Sequenced by immunoSEQ multiplex PCR; TCRdb stores in-frame clones only, minus some. The sample holds 2 million to 3 million clones; 93% are singletons and the top ten take more than 0.35%. The receptor comes from a man younger than 35 in good health. Some clones in this sample may be carry-over from other donors' samples. The specimen was naive CD4+ T cells from PBMCs. The sample's subset: CD45RA+ positively selected. The chain couples TRBV5-6 to TRBJ1-1, with D perhaps TRBD1 (5 bases). The CDR3 spells CASSLVGRGITEAFF. The CDR3 bases are TGTGCCAGCAGCTTGGTCGGCCGGGGGATCACTGAAGCTTTCTTT.